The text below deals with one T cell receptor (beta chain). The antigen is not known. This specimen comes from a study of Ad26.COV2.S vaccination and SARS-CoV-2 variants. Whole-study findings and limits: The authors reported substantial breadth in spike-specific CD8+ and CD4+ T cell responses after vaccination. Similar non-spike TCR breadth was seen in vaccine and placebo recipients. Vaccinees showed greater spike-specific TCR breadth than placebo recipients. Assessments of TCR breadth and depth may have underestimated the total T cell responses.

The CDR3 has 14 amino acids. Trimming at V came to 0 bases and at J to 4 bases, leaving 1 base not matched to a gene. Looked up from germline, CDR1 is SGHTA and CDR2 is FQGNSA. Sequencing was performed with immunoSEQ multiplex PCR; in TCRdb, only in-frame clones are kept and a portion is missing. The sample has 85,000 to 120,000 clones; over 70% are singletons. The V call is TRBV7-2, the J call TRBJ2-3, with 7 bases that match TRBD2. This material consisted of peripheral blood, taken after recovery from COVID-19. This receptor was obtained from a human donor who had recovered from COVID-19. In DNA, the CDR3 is TGTGCCAGCAGCTTAGCCGCGGGGGCAGATACGCAGTATTTT. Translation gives CASSLAAGADTQYF. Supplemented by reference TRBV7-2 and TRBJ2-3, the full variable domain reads GAGVSQSPSNKVTEKGKDVELRCDPISGHTALYWYRQSLGQGLEFLIYFQGNSAPDKSGLPSDRFSAERTGGSVSTLTIQRTQQEDSAVYLCASSLAAGADTQYFGPGTRLTVL.